This is a list of T cell receptor beta chains from one sample in a study of neoadjuvant nivolumab and ipilimumab in lung cancer. Some clones are missing from TCRdb's copy, which holds only in-frame ones; the method was immunoSEQ multiplex PCR. Of 15,000 to 20,000 clones in the sample, roughly 80% were seen once. The material was tumor tissue, obtained after neoadjuvant nivolumab, alone or with ipilimumab, at or shortly before surgery. Every receptor here comes from an adult with non-small cell lung cancer. CDR3s include the opening cysteine and the closing phenylalanine or tryptophan. Fields, in order: clone size, V gene, D gene, J gene, CDR3 DNA, CDR3 protein. The D gene is left open where the match is weak. Part of the rows lack a size; the others show once, few, many or a class for expanded clones.

clone size: NA; V gene: TRBV20-1; D gene: NA; J gene: TRBJ1-1; CDR3 DNA: TGCAGTGCAAACATGTACACTGAAGCTTTCTTT; CDR3 protein: CSANMYTEAFF
clone size: once; V gene: TRBV6-1; D gene: NA; J gene: TRBJ1-2; CDR3 DNA: TGTGCCAGCAGTGAAGCCTCGGCAGGGCAGGTGCGCTACACCTTC; CDR3 protein: CASSEASAGQVRYTF
clone size: NA; V gene: TRBV6-5; D gene: NA; J gene: TRBJ2-2; CDR3 DNA: TGTGCCAGCAGACCAGGGTACGCGAACACCGGGGAGCTGTTTTTT; CDR3 protein: CASRPGYANTGELFF
clone size: once; V gene: TRBV6-5; D gene: NA; J gene: TRBJ2-3; CDR3 DNA: TGTGCCAGCAGTTACTCGATGGCCGGGACGCAGTATTTT; CDR3 protein: CASSYSMAGTQYF
clone size: NA; V gene: TRBV5-1; D gene: NA; J gene: TRBJ1-5; CDR3 DNA: TGCGCCAGCAGCTTGGCCGGAGGGGGTCTTCAGCCCCAGCATTTT; CDR3 protein: CASSLAGGGLQPQHF
clone size: NA; V gene: TRBV15; D gene: NA; J gene: TRBJ1-1; CDR3 DNA: TGTGCCACCAGCAGAGCGCGAGGGATGAACACTGAAGCTTTCTTT; CDR3 protein: CATSRARGMNTEAFF
clone size: NA; V gene: TRBV7-6; D gene: TRBD1; J gene: TRBJ2-7; CDR3 DNA: TGTGCCAGCAGCAAGGGACAGGGGGCGGTCGAGCAGTACTTC; CDR3 protein: CASSKGQGAVEQYF
clone size: NA; V gene: TRBV5-4; D gene: NA; J gene: TRBJ1-1; CDR3 DNA: TGTGCCAGCAGCTTGGGACTGAACACTGAAGCTTTCTTT; CDR3 protein: CASSLGLNTEAFF
clone size: NA; V gene: TRBV7-9; D gene: TRBD1; J gene: TRBJ2-2; CDR3 DNA: TGTGCCAGCAGCTTTCTCCCTGGGACAGGGACGAACACCGGGGAGCTGTTTTTT; CDR3 protein: CASSFLPGTGTNTGELFF
clone size: NA; V gene: TRBV11-2; D gene: TRBD1; J gene: TRBJ2-7; CDR3 DNA: TGTGCCAGCAGCTCCTGGGGACAGTCGGGCTCCTACGAGCAGTACTTC; CDR3 protein: CASSSWGQSGSYEQYF
clone size: NA; V gene: TRBV11-2; D gene: NA; J gene: TRBJ2-7; CDR3 DNA: TGTGCCAGCAGCTTAAGGGCACTGGGGGACGAGCAGTACTTC; CDR3 protein: CASSLRALGDEQYF
clone size: NA; V gene: TRBV10-3; D gene: TRBD1; J gene: TRBJ2-7; CDR3 DNA: TGTGCCATCAGTGGACAGGGATCCTACGAGCAGTACTTC; CDR3 protein: CAISGQGSYEQYF
clone size: NA; V gene: TRBV4-3; D gene: NA; J gene: TRBJ2-3; CDR3 DNA: TGCGCCAGCAGCCAAGAAACGGCGCGGGCAGATACGCAGTATTTT; CDR3 protein: CASSQETARADTQYF
clone size: NA; V gene: TRBV11-2; D gene: TRBD2; J gene: TRBJ2-1; CDR3 DNA: TGTGCCAGCAGCTTAAATACCGGGACTAGCAGCAATGAGCAGTTCTTC; CDR3 protein: CASSLNTGTSSNEQFF
clone size: NA; V gene: TRBV15; D gene: NA; J gene: TRBJ1-1; CDR3 DNA: TGTGCCACCAGCAGAGGGGCGGTTAGCACTGAAGCTTTCTTT; CDR3 protein: CATSRGAVSTEAFF
clone size: NA; V gene: TRBV18; D gene: TRBD1; J gene: TRBJ1-6; CDR3 DNA: TGTGCCAGCTCACTACAGGGGGCCAATTCACCCCTCCACTTT; CDR3 protein: CASSLQGANSPLHF
clone size: NA; V gene: TRBV7-2; D gene: NA; J gene: TRBJ1-1; CDR3 DNA: TGTGCCAGCAGCCAAAACTCTCAGAACACTGAAGCTTTCTTT; CDR3 protein: CASSQNSQNTEAFF
clone size: NA; V gene: TRBV21-1; D gene: NA; J gene: TRBJ1-5; CDR3 DNA: TGTGCCAGCAGGCAACCCCAGCATTTT; CDR3 protein: CASRQPQHF
clone size: NA; V gene: TRBV5-4; D gene: TRBD2; J gene: TRBJ2-5; CDR3 DNA: TGTGCCAGCAGCAGGAATTTAGCGGGGGAGCAGACCCAGTACTTC; CDR3 protein: CASSRNLAGEQTQYF